Each of the 10 T cell receptor beta chains below was sequenced from the same sample in a study of tumor-infiltrating lymphocytes in localized non-small cell lung cancer. The data were produced by immunoSEQ multiplex PCR, yet TCRdb's version contains in-frame clones alone and is incomplete. The table includes thousands of clones, around 62% detected once. The specimen was uninvolved lung tissue not adjacent to the tumor. The receptors stem from a human donor with non-small cell lung cancer.

The chain recombines TRBV27 with TRBJ2-3; no firm D call. In germline, CDR1 is MNHEY, CDR2 SMNVEV (reference sequence). Trimming removed 1 base at V and 3 bases at J, with 5 bases between. CDR3 size: 13 residues. CDR3 region: CASSLFGTDTQYF. For the CDR3, the DNA is TGTGCCAGCAGTTTATTCGGGACAGATACGCAGTATTTT.

By sample fraction, this clone is medium-sized (0.01 to 0.1%). The chain uses TRBV6-5 and TRBJ1-1, with no clear D. The V end lost 8 bases, the J end lost 4 bases, and 8 bases lay between the germline ends. The length of the CDR3 is 11 residues. The germline gives CDR1 MNHEY, CDR2 SVGAGI. The CDR3 DNA reads TGTGCCAGCGGCTTGGGCACTGAAGCTTTCTTT. This gives the protein CASGLGTEAFF.

V usage is TRBV7-3 and J usage is TRBJ2-5; maybe TRBD1 (6 bases). Trimming took off 9 bases at V and 4 bases at J, with 18 bases between the two ends. Germline values: CDR1 SGHTA, CDR2 FQGTGA. CDR3 size: 14 residues. CDR3 in DNA: TGTGCCAGTTCACCAGGGGTGTCGGGAGAGACCCAGTACTTC. Amino acids: CASSPGVSGETQYF.

The chain uses TRBV21-1 and TRBJ2-5; TRBD1, as called in the table, went unchecked against the DNA. TRBV21-1 is classified as a pseudogene. CDR3 length equals 15 residues. The CDR3 spells CASSKDLGGRETQYF. The CDR3 coding sequence is TGTGCCAGCAGCAAAGACCTAGGGGGTAGGGAGACCCAGTACTTC.

The V call is TRBV2, the J call TRBJ2-1; 12 bases match TRBD2. The CDR3 has 19 amino acids. CDR1 SNHLY and CDR2 FYNNEI come from the germline V gene. V shed 8 bases, J shed 0 bases, and the junction held 14 bases outside the gene matches. The DNA for the CDR3 is TGTGCCAGCCTCGTTTGGACTAGCGGGAAAACTCGCTCCTACAATGAGCAGTTCTTC. This codes for CASLVWTSGKTRSYNEQFF.

This clone occurred a few times. The gene calls are TRBV11-3 and TRBJ1-2; D gene unclear. V was pared by 5 bases and J by 2 bases, with 15 bases between. This CDR3 has 15 amino acids. CDR1 and CDR2 (germline): SGHNT, YENEEA. As DNA, the CDR3 is TGTGCCAGCAGCAGGGCGGAGGACCACAACTATGGCTACACCTTC. Protein: CASSRAEDHNYGYTF.

The V call is TRBV2, the J call TRBJ1-2, with a weak D call TRBD1 (5 bases). Germline CDR1 and CDR2: SNHLY and FYNNEI. The V and J ends lost 7 bases and 8 bases respectively, with 14 bases between them. The CDR3 has 12 residues. The CDR3 sequence is CASMVGAEGYTF. CDR3 in DNA: TGTGCCAGCATGGTTGGGGCTGAGGGCTACACCTTC.

The chain is built from TRBV7-2 and TRBJ2-6; D uncertain. Germline V gene sequence: CDR1 SGHTA, CDR2 FQGNSA. The CDR3 is made up of 17 amino acids. V dropped 2 bases and J dropped 2 bases, with 13 bases sitting between them. CDR3 sequence (DNA): TGTGCCAGCAGCTTAAACCCCAGCCTCCCTGGGGCCAACGTCCTGACTTTC. It encodes CASSLNPSLPGANVLTF.

Only a few counts were recorded for this clone. This chain links TRBV11-3 with TRBJ1-2; D is possibly TRBD1 (6 bases). V lost 0 bases and J 3 bases, leaving 8 bases between the germline ends. This CDR3 region has 14 residues. CDR1 is SGHNT and CDR2 is YENEEA in the germline V gene. CDR3 in amino acids: CASSLEAGDYGYTF. Written as DNA, the CDR3 is TGTGCCAGCAGCTTAGAAGCAGGGGACTATGGCTACACCTTC.

This chain links TRBV4-3 with TRBJ2-1; 12 bases align to TRBD2. CDR1 is LGHNA and CDR2 is YSLEER in the germline V gene. The CDR3 runs 17 residues. V gave up 2 bases and J gave up 8 bases; unmatched junction bases: 10. Here the CDR3 reads CASSQSASGRVAYEQFF. In DNA, the CDR3 is TGCGCCAGCAGCCAATCGGCTAGCGGGAGGGTTGCATATGAGCAGTTCTTC.